These 5 T cell receptor beta chains share one sample of origin, sequenced in a study of shared clonotypes between healthy human individuals. Naive CD8 cells comprised CD45RO-negative, CCR7-positively selected cells, excluding terminally differentiated effector memory CD45RA+ cells. Produced via immunoSEQ multiplex PCR; TCRdb's table is partial and in-frame only. The repertoire has about 2.1 million clones, around 93% of them found once; the top ten carry about 1.5%. Material: naive CD8+ T cells from PBMCs. Receptors were obtained from a young man in good health. Some clones in this sample may be carry-over from other donors' samples.

V gene TRBV27 combines with J gene TRBJ2-3; possible D gene TRBD1, 6 bases. This CDR3 region has 17 residues. With 5 bases removed from V and 8 bases from J, the gap between germline ends came to 26 bases. The V gene's germline CDR1 is MNHEY and CDR2 SMNVEV (reference sequence). DNA of the CDR3: TGTGCCAGCAGTCACGCGACAGGCAACTACATACGTGGTACGCAGTATTTT. This encodes CASSHATGNYIRGTQYF.

This chain uses TRBV27 with TRBJ2-7; D is ambiguous. The germline V and J ends were trimmed by 8 bases and 2 bases, with 16 bases remaining between them. Germline CDR1 and CDR2: MNHEY and SMNVEV (reference sequence). CDR3 length: 14 residues. As DNA, the CDR3 is TGTGCCAGCGGCATTGATGGGTGGGCCTACGAGCAGTACTTC. Protein product: CASGIDGWAYEQYF.

This chain joins TRBV28 and TRBJ2-2; perhaps TRBD2 as D (7 bases). The V gene's germline CDR1 is MDHEN and CDR2 SYDVKM. The CDR3 totals 18 residues. Trimming took 4 bases from V and 4 from J, leaving 22 bases between them. This CDR3 is CASSSRGLYREGTGELFF. CDR3 DNA: TGTGCCAGCAGTTCACGGGGTCTCTACAGGGAGGGCACCGGGGAGCTGTTTTTT.

This clone was seen only once. The CDR3: CASSLDGGAKNIQYF. The CDR3 DNA is TGTGCCAGCAGCTTGGACGGGGGAGCCAAAAACATTCAGTACTTC. V is TRBV5-4 and J is TRBJ2-4, with D perhaps TRBD2 (6 bases). This CDR3 is built from 15 residues. V was cut by 0 bases and J by 0 bases, with 7 bases left in between. CDR1 is SGHNT, CDR2 YYREEE, per germline (reference sequence).

The V call is TRBV9, the J call TRBJ2-7; 8 bases match TRBD2. V gave up 3 bases and J gave up 3 bases; unmatched junction bases: 5. This CDR3 region has 14 residues. CDR1 is SGDLS, CDR2 YYNGEE, per germline. The CDR3 loop is CASSAGGLLYEQYF. The CDR3 DNA sequence: TGTGCCAGCAGCGCGGGGGGGCTACTCTACGAGCAGTACTTC.